The sequence of this T cell receptor (beta chain) was determined in a study of early T cells in non-severe SARS-CoV-2 infection. Study overall: Sequencing of bulk RNA from unsorted whole blood was done, without chain pairing.

Study findings and constraints: Anti-spike CD8 specificities were favored by VDJdb matching, whose results missed private and CD4 specificities.

Deletions cut 0 bases from V and 4 bases from J, with 7 bases between. CDR3 length equals 13 residues. Looked up from germline, CDR1 is SGHNT and CDR2 is YYREEE (reference sequence). This clonotype was picked up many times. The antigen remains undetermined. TCRdb processed the 5' RACE reads anew with MiXCR; each CDR3 protein has one entry. The sample has about 19,000 distinct CDR3 sequences; more than 4% are singletons. The sample consisted of whole blood. The source is an adult who was a healthcare worker with PCR-confirmed SARS-CoV-2 infection or an uninfected control (not recorded which). The rearrangement links TRBV5-4 to TRBJ2-5; D gene ambiguous. DNA for the CDR3: TGTGCCAGCAGCTTGGAGTCCCGAGAGACCCAGTACTTC. Translated: CASSLESRETQYF.